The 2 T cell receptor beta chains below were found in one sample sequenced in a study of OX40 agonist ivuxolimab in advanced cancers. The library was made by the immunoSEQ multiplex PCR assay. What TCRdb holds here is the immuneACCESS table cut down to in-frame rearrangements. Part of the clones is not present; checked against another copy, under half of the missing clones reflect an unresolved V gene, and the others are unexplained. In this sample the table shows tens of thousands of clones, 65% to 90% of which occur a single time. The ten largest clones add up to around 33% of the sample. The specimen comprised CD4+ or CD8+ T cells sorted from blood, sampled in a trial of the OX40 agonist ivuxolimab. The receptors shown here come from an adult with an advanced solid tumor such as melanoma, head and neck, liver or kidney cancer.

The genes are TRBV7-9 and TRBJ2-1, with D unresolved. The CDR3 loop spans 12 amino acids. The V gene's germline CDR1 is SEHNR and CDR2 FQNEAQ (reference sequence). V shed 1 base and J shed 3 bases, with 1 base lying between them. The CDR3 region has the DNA TGTGCCAGCAGCTTAGTCTACAATGAGCAGTTCTTC. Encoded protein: CASSLVYNEQFF.

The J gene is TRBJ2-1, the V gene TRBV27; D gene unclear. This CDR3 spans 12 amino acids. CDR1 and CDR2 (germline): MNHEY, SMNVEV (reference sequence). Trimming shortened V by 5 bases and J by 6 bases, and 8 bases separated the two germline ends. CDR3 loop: CASSGQVNEQFF. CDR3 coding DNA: TGTGCCAGCAGTGGGCAGGTCAATGAGCAGTTCTTC.